Below, 30 T cell receptor beta chains from the same sample are listed, as sequenced in a study of shared clonotypes between healthy human individuals. Profiling relied on immunoSEQ multiplex PCR, and the TCRdb table lists in-frame clones only, not all of them. The sample shows 950,000 to 1,300,000 clones, 60% to 80% of them seen only once. Sequencing used memory CD4+ T cells sorted from blood. The subset here: CD45RA-negative fraction. The receptors originated from a man between 18 and 29 years old in good health.

The rearrangement joins TRBV28 to TRBJ2-2, with TRBD1 matching over 7 bases. The CDR3 length is 14 residues. The V gene's germline CDR1 is MDHEN and CDR2 SYDVKM. The junction had 0 bases not matched to a gene; V was cut back by 4 bases and J by 1 base. Here the CDR3 reads CASSSGGNTGELFF. The DNA for the CDR3 is TGTGCCAGCAGTTCAGGGGGGAACACCGGGGAGCTGTTTTTT.

The J gene is TRBJ2-7, the V gene TRBV28, with 10 positions matching TRBD1. The CDR3 is made up of 18 amino acids. The germline V gene encodes CDR1 MDHEN and CDR2 SYDVKM. With V trimmed by 6 bases and J by 4 bases, 18 bases remained unmatched. The CDR3 loop is CASSYSLGLGTGEYEQYF. In DNA, the CDR3 is TGTGCCAGCAGCTATTCTCTAGGACTGGGGACAGGGGAATACGAGCAGTACTTC.

The genes are TRBV19 and TRBJ2-7; D call uncertain. CDR3 size: 13 residues. Germline lookup yields CDR1 LNHDA and CDR2 SQIVND (reference sequence). The ends were cut back, 1 base at V and 6 bases at J, with 10 bases in the middle. DNA of the CDR3: TGTGCCAGTAGTATAGGCCGGGCCAGCGAGCAGTACTTC. This codes for CASSIGRASEQYF.

This clone was seen a handful of times. The CDR3 sequence: CASSTGTGELFF. The CDR3 coding sequence is TGTGCCAGCAGTACAGGGACCGGGGAGCTGTTTTTT. The J gene is TRBJ2-2, the V gene TRBV27, with a possible D match to TRBD1 (6 bases). The V end lost 5 bases, the J end lost 5 bases, and 6 bases lay between the germline ends. The CDR3 totals 12 residues. Per germline, CDR1 MNHEY and CDR2 SMNVEV (reference sequence).

The J gene is TRBJ2-1, the V gene TRBV4-1, with TRBD2 identical over 7 bases. The CDR3 spans 14 residues. CDR1 MGHRA and CDR2 YSYEKL come from the germline V gene. Trimming at V came to 1 base and at J to 9 bases, leaving 6 bases not matched to a gene. In DNA form, the CDR3 reads TGCGCCAGCAGCCAAGTCGGGGGGAGGGGTGAGCAGTTCTTC. Its protein is CASSQVGGRGEQFF.

The rearrangement joins TRBV29-1 to TRBJ2-1, with 12 bases identical to TRBD2. CDR1 SQVTM and CDR2 ANQGSEA come from the germline V gene. The CDR3 sequence is 17 residues long. V shed 2 bases and J 7 bases; nucleotides not matched to a gene: 12. CDR3 sequence (DNA): TGCAGCGTTGAAACCTCTCTAGCGGGAGGGCCCAAAAATGAGCAGTTCTTC. It encodes CSVETSLAGGPKNEQFF.

This clone was detected once. This is likely an artifact of a read error, given a far larger clone one base away. The rearrangement joins TRBV4-1 to TRBJ2-7; maybe TRBD2 (5 bases). CDR1 and CDR2 (germline): MGHRA, YSYEKL. There are 17 residues in the CDR3. CDR3 DNA: TGCGCCGGCAGCCAAGGGCCGGAACGCGCGGGTTGGGACGAGCAGTACTTC. Amino acid sequence: CAGSQGPERAGWDEQYF.

This clone was seen only a few times. The gene calls are TRBV5-1 and TRBJ2-1; 15 bases match TRBD2. This CDR3 spans 15 amino acids. V shed 0 bases, J shed 10 bases, and the junction held 2 bases outside the gene matches. Germline values: CDR1 SGHRS, CDR2 YFSETQ. As DNA, the CDR3 is TGCGCCAGCAGCTTGGAGGGACTAGCGGGAGGAGAGCAGTTCTTC. This sequence encodes CASSLEGLAGGEQFF.

The genes are TRBV5-1 and TRBJ1-4; TRBD1 might be the D (6 bases). The V and J ends lost 3 bases and 8 bases respectively, with 17 bases between them. CDR1 and CDR2 from the germline V gene are SGHRS and YFSETQ. This CDR3 comprises 15 residues. The CDR3 sequence: CASSSRGGDEEKLFF. CDR3 bases: TGCGCCAGCAGCTCCCGAGGGGGGGATGAGGAAAAACTGTTTTTT.

This rearrangement joins TRBV5-1 to TRBJ2-2; tentatively, D is TRBD2 (6 bases). The CDR3 runs 16 residues. Germline CDR1 reads SGHRS; CDR2 reads YFSETQ. V was shortened by 3 bases and J by 5 bases, with 17 bases between the two germline ends. DNA of the CDR3: TGCGCCAGCAGCTGGAGGGACGGCTCTGGGACCGGGGAGCTGTTTTTT. It is translated as CASSWRDGSGTGELFF.

This chain connects TRBV7-6 to TRBJ2-5; no clear D gene. The CDR3 extends over 11 amino acids. The germline gives CDR1 SGHVS, CDR2 FNYEAQ. Trimming took 5 bases from V and 7 from J, leaving 8 bases between them. CDR3: CASSPDMTQYF. In nucleotides, the CDR3 is TGTGCCAGCAGCCCAGACATGACCCAGTACTTC. The variable domain in full, with the rest retrieved from reference TRBV7-6 and TRBJ2-5, is GAGVSQSPRYKVTKRGQDVALRCDPISGHVSLYWYRQALGQGPEFLTYFNYEAQQDKSGLPNDRFSAERPEGSISTLTIQRTEQRDSAMYRCASSPDMTQYFGPGTRLLVL.

This clone was counted once. J is TRBJ2-5 and V is TRBV7-9; D is uncertain. Germline V gives CDR1 SEHNR, CDR2 FQNEAQ (reference sequence). The CDR3 has 12 residues. V was pared by 5 bases and J by 5 bases, with 9 bases between. CDR3 amino acids: CASSPGFETQYF. Written as DNA, the CDR3 is TGTGCCAGCAGCCCTGGGTTCGAGACCCAGTACTTC. The whole variable domain, remainder taken from reference TRBV7-9 and TRBJ2-5, is DTGVSQNPRHKITKRGQNVTFRCDPISEHNRLYWYRQTLGQGPEFLTYFQNEAQLEKSRLLSDRFSAERPKGSFSTLEIQRTEQGDSAMYLCASSPGFETQYFGPGTRLLVL.

The table lists this clone with a few counts. The chain has TRBV4-3 and TRBJ2-2; 7 bases agree with TRBD2. V dropped 1 base and J dropped 1; count of bases not matched to a gene: 3. Germline values: CDR1 LGHNA, CDR2 YSLEER. The CDR3 runs 16 residues. The CDR3, as DNA: TGCGCCAGCAGCCAAGGGGCGGGAGTGAACACCGGGGAGCTGTTTTTT. This codes for CASSQGAGVNTGELFF.

This clone was counted a single time. The chain employs TRBV5-6 and TRBJ2-1, with 11 bases identical to TRBD2. The germline V gene encodes CDR1 SGHDT and CDR2 YYEEEE. V gave up 6 bases and J gave up 3 bases; unmatched junction bases: 2. This CDR3 spans 14 amino acids. The CDR3 DNA sequence: TGTGCCAGCACCGGGACTAGCGGCTACAATGAGCAGTTCTTC. Its protein product is CASTGTSGYNEQFF.

The chain is built from TRBV6-5 and TRBJ1-1, with a possible D match to TRBD1 (5 bases). The germline CDR1 and CDR2 sequences are MNHEY and SVGAGI. The CDR3 has 15 amino acids. Trimming removed 5 bases at V and 0 bases at J, with 13 bases between. CDR3 in amino acids: CASSPTDILNTEAFF. The DNA of the CDR3 is TGTGCCAGCAGTCCTACGGACATCCTGAACACTGAAGCTTTCTTT.

The chain links TRBV6-1 to TRBJ2-2; TRBD2 might be the D (5 bases). This CDR3 has 13 amino acids. Trimming took off 8 bases at V and 3 bases at J, with 10 bases between the two ends. From germline, CDR1 is MNHNS and CDR2 SASEGT. The CDR3 is CASQKGDTGELFF. In nucleotides, the CDR3 is TGTGCCAGCCAGAAGGGAGACACCGGGGAGCTGTTTTTT.

This clone showed up many times. The gene calls are TRBV7-9 and TRBJ1-4; possible D gene TRBD1, 6 bases. Trimming took 6 bases from V and 0 from J, leaving 11 bases between them. The CDR3 sequence is 15 residues long. Germline V CDR1 and CDR2: SEHNR, FQNEAQ (reference sequence). Here the CDR3 DNA reads TGTGCCAGCAGGGGTGGACAGTCAACTAATGAAAAACTGTTTTTT. It specifies CASRGGQSTNEKLFF.

This clone has just a few counts. The V and J genes are TRBV18 and TRBJ1-5; 8 bases match TRBD1. From germline, CDR1 is KGHSH and CDR2 LQKENI. The CDR3 is 14 residues long. Losses at the gene ends were 3 bases for V and 6 bases for J; bases not matched to a gene: 4. CDR3 residues: CASSPGQVGQPQHF. As DNA, the CDR3 is TGTGCCAGCTCACCGGGACAGGTTGGTCAGCCCCAGCATTTT.

This clone came up once. The rearrangement links TRBV28 to TRBJ2-4; 7 nucleotides align to TRBD2. J lost 5 bases, V lost 7 bases, and 14 bases had no gene match. Germline lookup yields CDR1 MDHEN and CDR2 SYDVKM. The CDR3 extends over 16 amino acids. The CDR3: CASTEGAGTSQNIQYF. The CDR3, as DNA: TGTGCCAGCACCGAAGGAGCGGGGACTTCTCAAAACATTCAGTACTTC.

This chain uses TRBV7-9 with TRBJ2-2; maybe TRBD1 (5 bases). With 3 bases removed from V and 5 bases from J, the gap between germline ends came to 13 bases. CDR1 SEHNR and CDR2 FQNEAQ come from the germline V gene (reference sequence). The CDR3 has 15 amino acids. CDR3 nucleotides: TGTGCCAGCAGCTTGGACACAGGACCTACCGGGGAGCTGTTTTTT. Translating gives CASSLDTGPTGELFF.

This clone appeared once. A much larger clone differs by one base, so this may be a read error. J is TRBJ2-7 and V is TRBV28; D is perhaps TRBD1 (6 bases). Germline V gene sequence: CDR1 MDHEN, CDR2 SYDVKM. The CDR3 length is 13 residues. The germline V and J ends were trimmed by 8 bases and 1 base, with 12 bases remaining between them. The CDR3 loop reads CASGSDSSYEQYF. In DNA form, the CDR3 reads TGTGCCAGCGGTTCGGACAGTTCCTACGAGCAGTACTTC.

The V call is TRBV19, the J call TRBJ1-5; possibly TRBD1 for D (5 bases). Germline V gene lookup returns CDR1 LNHDA and CDR2 SQIVND (reference sequence). The CDR3 loop spans 13 amino acids. Trimming shortened V by 4 bases and J by 6 bases, and 10 bases separated the two germline ends. Here the CDR3 reads CASSKRGGQPQHF. The DNA for the CDR3 is TGTGCCAGTAGTAAAAGGGGTGGTCAGCCCCAGCATTTT.

In regard to this clone: In the same sample, other DNA sequences code for this CDR3. The chain employs TRBV5-6 and TRBJ2-5, with 9 nucleotides matching TRBD2. Unmatched junction bases numbered 7, after V lost 5 bases and J lost 2 bases. Germline assignment: CDR1 SGHDT and CDR2 YYEEEE. The CDR3 is made up of 15 amino acids. The CDR3 sequence: CASSFSGRQQETQYF. The CDR3 region has the DNA TGTGCCAGCAGTTTTAGCGGGAGACAACAAGAGACCCAGTACTTC.

The sample holds a few counts of this clone. The chain employs TRBV5-6 and TRBJ1-1; 9 bases are a match to TRBD1. The CDR3 has 16 amino acids. In germline, CDR1 is SGHDT, CDR2 YYEEEE. J gave up 1 base and V 4 bases, and 8 bases lay outside the gene matches. CDR3 sequence (DNA): TGTGCCAGCAGCCCGGGGGCGGGACAGGGGAACACTGAAGCTTTCTTT. Amino acids: CASSPGAGQGNTEAFF.

The rearrangement joins TRBV5-6 to TRBJ1-2; possible D gene TRBD1, 5 bases. The CDR3 has 12 residues. With 2 bases removed from V and 5 bases from J, the gap between germline ends came to 7 bases. The germline V gene has CDR1 SGHDT and CDR2 YYEEEE. In DNA, the CDR3 is TGTGCCAGCAGCTTAGACAGATATGGCTACACCTTC. Translated: CASSLDRYGYTF.

With regard to this clone: The same CDR3 is also encoded by other DNA sequences in this sample. This rearrangement joins TRBV2 to TRBJ2-6; possibly TRBD1 for D (5 bases). V was pared by 1 base and J by 2 bases, with 6 bases between. CDR3 size: 15 residues. Germline lookup yields CDR1 SNHLY and CDR2 FYNNEI. CDR3 in DNA: TGTGCCAGCAGTGAAGAAGGGGCTGGGGCCAACGTCCTGACTTTC. The encoded protein is CASSEEGAGANVLTF. Supplemented by reference TRBV2 and TRBJ2-6, the full variable domain reads EPEVTQTPSHQVTQMGQEVILRCVPISNHLYFYWYRQILGQKVEFLVSFYNNEISEKSEIFDDQFSVERPDGSNFTLKIRSTKLEDSAMYFCASSEEGAGANVLTFGAGSRLTVL.

On this clone: Other nucleotide sequences in the sample specify the same CDR3. The chain carries TRBV19 and TRBJ2-3, with 7 bases aligning to TRBD2. Trimming took 3 bases from V and 0 from J; bases not matched to a gene: 3. Looked up from germline, CDR1 is LNHDA and CDR2 is SQIVND (reference sequence). This CDR3 is 15 amino acids long. The CDR3 sequence is CASSIGAGSTDTQYF. The CDR3 nucleotides read TGTGCCAGTAGTATCGGAGCGGGAAGCACAGATACGCAGTATTTT.

The chain recombines TRBV27 with TRBJ1-2; D is uncertain. The CDR3 consists of 14 residues. Trimming removed 10 bases from V and 0 bases from J, with 15 bases in between. Germline values: CDR1 MNHEY, CDR2 SMNVEV (reference sequence). CDR3 residues: CATKISSANYGYTF. CDR3 DNA sequence: TGTGCCACCAAGATCTCGTCGGCTAACTATGGCTACACCTTC.

This chain links TRBV10-3 with TRBJ1-3; D unresolved. CDR3 length: 13 residues. Germline values: CDR1 ENHRY, CDR2 SYGVKD. Deletions cut 6 bases from V and 0 bases from J, with 6 bases between. CDR3 nucleotides: TGTGCCATCAGGGAGAGCTCTGGAAACACCATATATTTT. Its translation: CAIRESSGNTIYF.

For this clone: At the DNA level, this CDR3 is encoded by other sequences in the same sample as well. The chain joins TRBV28 to TRBJ1-5; perhaps TRBD1 as D (5 bases). Trimming stripped 6 bases from V and 0 bases from J, with 12 bases between. Germline assignment: CDR1 MDHEN and CDR2 SYDVKM. The CDR3 covers 15 residues. The CDR3 loop reads CASSPGGDSNQPQHF. The CDR3 nucleotides read TGTGCCAGCAGCCCCGGGGGGGATAGCAATCAGCCCCAGCATTTT.